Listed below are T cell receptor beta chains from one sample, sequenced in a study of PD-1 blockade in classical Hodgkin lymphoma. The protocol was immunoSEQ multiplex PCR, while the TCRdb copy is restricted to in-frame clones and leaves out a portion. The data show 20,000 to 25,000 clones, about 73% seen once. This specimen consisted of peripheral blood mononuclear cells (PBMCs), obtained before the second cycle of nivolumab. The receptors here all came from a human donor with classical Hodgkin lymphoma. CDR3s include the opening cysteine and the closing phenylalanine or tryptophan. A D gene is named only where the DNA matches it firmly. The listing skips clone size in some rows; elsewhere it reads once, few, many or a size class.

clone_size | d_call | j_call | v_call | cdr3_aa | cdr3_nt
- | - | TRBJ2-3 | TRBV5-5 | CASSLGAGSTDTQYF | TGTGCCAGCAGCTTGGGGGCCGGGAGCACAGATACGCAGTATTTT
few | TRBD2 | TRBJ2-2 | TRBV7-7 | CASSATLAGTNTGELFF | TGTGCTAGCAGCGCGACTCTAGCGGGAACGAACACCGGGGAGCTGTTTTTT
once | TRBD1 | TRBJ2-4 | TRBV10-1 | CASSEGTGGALEYF | TGCGCCAGCAGTGAAGGGACAGGGGGCGCATTGGAGTACTTC
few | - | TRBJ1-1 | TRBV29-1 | CSVVGENTEAFF | TGCAGCGTTGTGGGGGAAAACACTGAAGCTTTCTTT
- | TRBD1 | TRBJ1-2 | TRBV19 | CASYPKQGAGIYGYTF | TGTGCCTCATACCCGAAACAGGGGGCGGGGATCTATGGCTACACCTTC
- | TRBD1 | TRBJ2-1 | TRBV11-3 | CASSPTGQSSYNEQFF | TGTGCCAGCAGCCCGACGGGACAGAGCTCCTACAATGAGCAGTTCTTC
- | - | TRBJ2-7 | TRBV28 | CASSLSLDRTYEQYF | TGTGCCAGCAGTTTGTCCTTGGACAGAACATACGAGCAGTACTTC
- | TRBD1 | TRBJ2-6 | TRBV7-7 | CASSSGTGKANVLTF | TGTGCCAGCAGCTCCGGGACAGGGAAGGCCAACGTCCTGACTTTC
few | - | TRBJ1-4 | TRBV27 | CASSFGVGEKLFF | TGTGCCAGCAGTTTTGGGGTAGGGGAAAAACTGTTTTTT
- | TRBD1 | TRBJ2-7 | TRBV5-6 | CASSRDRAYEQYF | TGTGCCAGCAGCCGGGACAGGGCCTACGAGCAGTACTTC
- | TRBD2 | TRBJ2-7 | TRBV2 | CASRSTSGIYEQYF | TGTGCCAGCAGATCGACTAGCGGAATCTACGAGCAGTACTTC
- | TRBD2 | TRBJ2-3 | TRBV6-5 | CASTPAGGDTQYF | TGTGCCAGCACCCCTGCGGGAGGGGATACGCAGTATTTT
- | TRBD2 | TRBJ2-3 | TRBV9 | CASSVVSRLADTDTQYF | TGTGCCAGCAGCGTAGTTTCGAGACTAGCGGACACAGATACGCAGTATTTT
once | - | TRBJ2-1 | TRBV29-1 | CSVGGTGMGEQFF | TGCAGCGTGGGGGGAACCGGGATGGGTGAGCAGTTCTTC
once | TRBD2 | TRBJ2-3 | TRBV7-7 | CASSLGWTSGTDTQYF | TGTGCTAGCAGCTTAGGATGGACTAGCGGCACAGATACGCAGTATTTT
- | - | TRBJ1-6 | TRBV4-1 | CASSQDLESPLHF | TGCGCCAGCAGCCAAGATCTGGAATCACCCCTCCACTTT
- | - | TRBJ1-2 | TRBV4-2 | CASSREPNYGYTF | TGTGCCAGCAGCCGGGAACCCAACTATGGCTACACCTTC
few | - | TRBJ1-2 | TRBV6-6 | CASSYGQLNYGYTF | TGTGCCAGCAGTTACGGTCAGCTTAACTATGGCTACACCTTC
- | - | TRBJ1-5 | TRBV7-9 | CASSLESNQPQHF | TGTGCCAGCAGCTTAGAAAGCAATCAGCCCCAGCATTTT
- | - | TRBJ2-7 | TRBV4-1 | CASSQSYEQYF | TGCGCCAGCAGCCAGTCGTACGAGCAGTACTTC
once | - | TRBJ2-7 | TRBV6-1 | CASSRSGSAYEQYF | TGTGCCAGCAGCCGTAGCGGTAGCGCCTACGAGCAGTACTTC
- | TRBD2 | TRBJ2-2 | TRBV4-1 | CASSQAGGLAYTGELFF | TGCGCCAGCAGCCAAGCCGGAGGACTAGCGTACACCGGGGAGCTGTTTTTT
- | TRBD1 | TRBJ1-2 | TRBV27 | CASSYFAGGDYGYTF | TGTGCCAGCAGTTATTTCGCAGGGGGGGACTATGGCTACACCTTC
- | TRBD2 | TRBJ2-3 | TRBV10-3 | CAISEPQNSGGRSSSTDTQYF | TGTGCCATCAGTGAGCCCCAAAACTCGGGCGGGAGGAGCTCTAGCACAGATACGCAGTATTTT
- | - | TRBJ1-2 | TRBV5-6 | CASSYLGLNTF | TGTGCCAGCAGCTACCTTGGACTGAATACCTTC
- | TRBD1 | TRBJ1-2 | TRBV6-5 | CAISEGASGYGYTF | TGTGCCATCTCTGAGGGGGCCTCTGGCTATGGCTACACCTTC
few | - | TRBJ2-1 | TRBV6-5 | CASSAYNEQFF | TGTGCCAGCAGCGCGTACAATGAGCAGTTCTTC
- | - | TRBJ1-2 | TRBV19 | CASSIPRGLDGYTF | TGTGCCAGTAGTATCCCCAGGGGCCTGGATGGCTACACCTTC
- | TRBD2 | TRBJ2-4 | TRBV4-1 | CASSPTRVASGRHKNIQYF | TGCGCCAGCAGCCCTACCCGGGTGGCTAGCGGGAGACACAAAAACATTCAGTACTTC
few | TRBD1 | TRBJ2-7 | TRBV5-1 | CASSFWDRESTYEQYF | TGCGCCAGCAGCTTCTGGGACAGGGAATCGACCTACGAGCAGTACTTC
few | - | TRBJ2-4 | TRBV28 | CASSAGVGRDIQYF | TGTGCCAGCAGTGCGGGCGTGGGGAGAGACATTCAGTACTTC
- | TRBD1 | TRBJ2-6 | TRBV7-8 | CASRLRGTGTSGANVLTF | TGTGCCAGCAGACTCCGTGGGACAGGCACCTCTGGGGCCAACGTCCTGACTTTC
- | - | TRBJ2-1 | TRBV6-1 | CASSEAVGGRGYNEQFF | TGTGCCAGCAGTGAAGCAGTAGGGGGGAGAGGGTACAATGAGCAGTTCTTC
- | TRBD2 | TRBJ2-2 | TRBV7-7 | CASSLSAGGTGELFF | TGTGCCAGCAGCTTAAGTGCGGGAGGAACCGGGGAGCTGTTTTTT
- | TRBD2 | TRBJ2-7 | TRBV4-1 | CASSQDPRTSGRYEQYF | TGCGCCAGCAGCCAGGACCCTCGGACTAGCGGGAGGTACGAGCAGTACTTC
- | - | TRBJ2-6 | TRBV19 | CASSYSGGSGANVLTF | TGTGCCAGTAGTTATAGTGGGGGCTCTGGGGCCAACGTCCTGACTTTC
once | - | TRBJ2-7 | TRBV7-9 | CASSPRTPGTYEQYF | TGTGCCAGCAGCCCAAGGACCCCGGGTACCTACGAGCAGTACTTC
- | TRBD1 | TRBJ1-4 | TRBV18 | CASSTSTGGYEKLFF | TGTGCCAGCTCAACATCGACAGGGGGATATGAAAAACTGTTTTTT
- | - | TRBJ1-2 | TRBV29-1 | CSVEPQHDGYTF | TGCAGCGTTGAGCCCCAGCACGATGGCTACACCTTC
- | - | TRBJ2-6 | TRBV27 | CASTPIGGRGSSGANVLTF | TGTGCCAGCACTCCGATCGGGGGCAGGGGGAGCTCTGGGGCCAACGTCCTGACTTTC
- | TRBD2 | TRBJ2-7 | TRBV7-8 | CASSSRTSGSSYEQYF | TGTGCCAGCAGTTCGCGGACTAGCGGGAGTTCCTACGAGCAGTACTTC
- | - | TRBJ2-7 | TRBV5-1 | CASSTGKTGNEQYF | TGCGCCAGCAGTACAGGCAAAACAGGGAACGAGCAGTACTTC
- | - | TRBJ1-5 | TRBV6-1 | CASSEQLPPFSNQPQHF | TGTGCCAGCAGTGAACAGCTTCCCCCCTTTAGCAATCAGCCCCAGCATTTT
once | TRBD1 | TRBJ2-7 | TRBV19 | CASSTHGTANRYEQYF | TGTGCCAGTAGTACCCATGGGACAGCGAACCGATACGAGCAGTACTTC
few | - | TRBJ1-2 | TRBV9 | CASSETAGQGYGYTF | TGTGCCAGCAGCGAGACCGCTGGGCAGGGTTATGGCTACACCTTC
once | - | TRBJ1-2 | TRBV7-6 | CASSSIRGADYGYTF | TGTGCCAGCAGCTCGATCCGGGGCGCGGACTATGGCTACACCTTC
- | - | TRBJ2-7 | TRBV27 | CASSAGIQGYEQYF | TGTGCCAGCAGCGCCGGGATCCAAGGTTACGAGCAGTACTTC
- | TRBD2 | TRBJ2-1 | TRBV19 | CASTSGLAGDNEQFF | TGTGCCAGTACCTCCGGACTAGCGGGAGACAATGAGCAGTTCTTC
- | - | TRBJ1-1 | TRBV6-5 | CASSRYIAGDTEAFF | TGTGCCAGCAGCCGATATATCGCAGGGGACACTGAAGCTTTCTTT
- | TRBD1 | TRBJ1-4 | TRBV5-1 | CASSGGQGVVANEKLFF | TGCGCCAGCAGCGGCGGACAGGGGGTGGTGGCTAATGAAAAACTGTTTTTT
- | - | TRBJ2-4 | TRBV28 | CASQRMGIAKNIQYF | TGTGCCAGTCAAAGAATGGGCATAGCCAAAAACATTCAGTACTTC
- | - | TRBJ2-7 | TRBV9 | CASSAGDVYEQYF | TGTGCCAGCAGCGCGGGCGACGTCTACGAGCAGTACTTC
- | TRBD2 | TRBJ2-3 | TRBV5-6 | CASSLLLAGRTDTQYF | TGTGCCAGCAGCTTGTTACTAGCGGGACGCACAGATACGCAGTATTTT
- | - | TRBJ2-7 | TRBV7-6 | CASSSDGYEQYF | TGTGCCAGCAGCTCAGACGGCTACGAGCAGTACTTC
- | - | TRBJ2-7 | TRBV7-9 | CASSLVSEQYF | TGTGCCAGCAGCTTAGTCTCCGAGCAGTACTTC
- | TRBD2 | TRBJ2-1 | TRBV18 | CASSPPSGSYNEQFF | TGTGCCAGCTCACCACCTAGCGGGTCCTACAATGAGCAGTTCTTC
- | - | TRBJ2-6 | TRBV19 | CASSSRSGANVLTF | TGTGCCAGTAGCAGCCGCTCTGGGGCCAACGTCCTGACTTTC